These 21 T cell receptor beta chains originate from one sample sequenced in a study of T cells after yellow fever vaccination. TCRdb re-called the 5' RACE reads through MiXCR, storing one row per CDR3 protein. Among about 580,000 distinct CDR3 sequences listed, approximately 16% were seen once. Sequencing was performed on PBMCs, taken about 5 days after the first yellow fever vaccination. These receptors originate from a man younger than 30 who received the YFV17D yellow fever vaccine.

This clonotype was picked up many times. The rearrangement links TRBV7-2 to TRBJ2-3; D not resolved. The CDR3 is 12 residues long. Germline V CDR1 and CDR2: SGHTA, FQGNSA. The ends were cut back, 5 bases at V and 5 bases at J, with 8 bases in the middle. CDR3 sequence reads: CASSAQLDTQYF. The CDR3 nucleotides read TGTGCCAGCAGCGCGCAACTAGATACGCAGTATTTT.

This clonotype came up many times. The CDR3 is CASSTGQGYEQYF. DNA for the CDR3: TGTGCCAGCAGCACAGGACAGGGCTACGAGCAGTACTTC. The V call is TRBV11-2, the J call TRBJ2-7; TRBD1 matches 8 bases. CDR1 is SGHAT, CDR2 FQNNGV, per germline. CDR3 length equals 13 residues. J gave up 3 bases and V 5 bases, and 3 bases lay outside the gene matches.

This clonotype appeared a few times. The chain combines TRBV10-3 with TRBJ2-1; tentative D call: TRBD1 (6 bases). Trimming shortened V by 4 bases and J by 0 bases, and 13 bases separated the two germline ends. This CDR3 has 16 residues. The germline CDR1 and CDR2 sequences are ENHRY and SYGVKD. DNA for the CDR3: TGTGCCATCAGTGCTCCCGACAGGAGCTCCTACAATGAGCAGTTCTTC. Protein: CAISAPDRSSYNEQFF.

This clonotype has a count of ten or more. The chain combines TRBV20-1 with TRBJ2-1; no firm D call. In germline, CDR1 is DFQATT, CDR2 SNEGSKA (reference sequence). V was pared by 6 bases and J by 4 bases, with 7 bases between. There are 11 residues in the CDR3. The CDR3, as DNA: TGCAGTGCCCCCGGGTACAATGAGCAGTTCTTC. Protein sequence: CSAPGYNEQFF.

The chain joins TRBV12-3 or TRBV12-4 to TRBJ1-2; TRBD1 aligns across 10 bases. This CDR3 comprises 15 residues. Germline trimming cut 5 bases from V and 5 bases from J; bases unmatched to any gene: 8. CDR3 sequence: CASSPNPGQGYGYTF. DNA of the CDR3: TGTGCCAGCAGTCCAAATCCGGGACAGGGGTATGGCTACACCTTC.

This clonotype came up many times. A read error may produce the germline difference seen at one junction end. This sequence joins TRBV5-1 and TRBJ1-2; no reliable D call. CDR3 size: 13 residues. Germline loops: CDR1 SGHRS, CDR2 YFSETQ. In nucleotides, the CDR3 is TGTGCCAGCAGTTTAACGGCTAACTATGGCTACACCTTC. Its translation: CASSLTANYGYTF.

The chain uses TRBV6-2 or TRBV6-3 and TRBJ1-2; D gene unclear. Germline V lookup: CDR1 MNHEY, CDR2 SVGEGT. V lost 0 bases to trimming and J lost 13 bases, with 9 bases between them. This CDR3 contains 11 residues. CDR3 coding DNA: TGTGCCAGCAGTTACTCGAGGGCCCGCACCTTC. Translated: CASSYSRARTF.

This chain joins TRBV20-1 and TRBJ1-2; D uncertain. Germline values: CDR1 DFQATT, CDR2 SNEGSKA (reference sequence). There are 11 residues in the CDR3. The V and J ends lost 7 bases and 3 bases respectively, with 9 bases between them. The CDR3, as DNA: TGCAGTGGGTCCCGGGACTATGGCTACACCTTC. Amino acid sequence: CSGSRDYGYTF.

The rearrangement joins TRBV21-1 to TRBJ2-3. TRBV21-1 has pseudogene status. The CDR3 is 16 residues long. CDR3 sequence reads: CASRLAQPVYTDTQYF. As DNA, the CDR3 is TGTGCCAGCCGACTGGCACAGCCAGTCTATACAGATACGCAGTATTTT.

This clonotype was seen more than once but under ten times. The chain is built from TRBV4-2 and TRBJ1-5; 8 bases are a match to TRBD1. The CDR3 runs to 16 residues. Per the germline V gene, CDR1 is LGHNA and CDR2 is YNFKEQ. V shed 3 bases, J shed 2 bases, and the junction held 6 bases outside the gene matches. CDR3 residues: CASSQAGGAGNQPQHF. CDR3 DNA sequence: TGTGCCAGCAGCCAGGCAGGGGGCGCGGGCAATCAGCCCCAGCATTTT.

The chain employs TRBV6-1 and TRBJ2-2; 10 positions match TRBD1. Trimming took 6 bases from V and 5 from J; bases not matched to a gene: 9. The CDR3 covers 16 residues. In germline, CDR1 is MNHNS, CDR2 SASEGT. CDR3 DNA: TGTGCCAGCAGGAGACAGGGGGCCTGGGAGACCGGGGAGCTGTTTTTT. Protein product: CASRRQGAWETGELFF.

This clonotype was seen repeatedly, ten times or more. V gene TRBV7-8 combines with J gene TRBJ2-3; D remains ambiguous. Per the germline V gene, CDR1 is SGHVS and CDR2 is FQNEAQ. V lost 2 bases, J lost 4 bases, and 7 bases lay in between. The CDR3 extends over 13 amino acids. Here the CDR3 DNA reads TGTGCCAGCAGCTTATCGCTGTCAGATACGCAGTATTTT. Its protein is CASSLSLSDTQYF.

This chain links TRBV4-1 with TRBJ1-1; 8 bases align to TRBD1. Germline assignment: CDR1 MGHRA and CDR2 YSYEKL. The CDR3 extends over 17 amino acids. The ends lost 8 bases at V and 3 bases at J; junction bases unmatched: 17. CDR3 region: CASGPGDRRGVDTEAFF. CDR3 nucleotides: TGCGCCAGCGGACCCGGGGACAGGAGAGGGGTGGACACTGAAGCTTTCTTT.

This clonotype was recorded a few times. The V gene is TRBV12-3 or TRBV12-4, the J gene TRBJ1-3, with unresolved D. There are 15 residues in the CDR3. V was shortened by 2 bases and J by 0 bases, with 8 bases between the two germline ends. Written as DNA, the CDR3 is TGTGCCAGCAGTTTATTAGGGAACTCTGGAAACACCATATATTTT. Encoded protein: CASSLLGNSGNTIYF.

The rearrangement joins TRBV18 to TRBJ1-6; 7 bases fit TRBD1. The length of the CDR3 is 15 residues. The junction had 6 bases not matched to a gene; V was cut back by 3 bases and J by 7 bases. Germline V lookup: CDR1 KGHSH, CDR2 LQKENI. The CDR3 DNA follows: TGTGCCAGCTCACCTTCGACAGGGATCAATTCACCCCTCCACTTT. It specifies CASSPSTGINSPLHF.

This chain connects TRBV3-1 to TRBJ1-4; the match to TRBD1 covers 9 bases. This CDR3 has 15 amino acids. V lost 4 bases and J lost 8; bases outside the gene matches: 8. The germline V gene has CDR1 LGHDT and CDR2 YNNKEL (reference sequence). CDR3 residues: CASSPWTGVQEKLFF. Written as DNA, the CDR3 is TGTGCCAGCAGCCCCTGGACAGGGGTTCAAGAAAAACTGTTTTTT.

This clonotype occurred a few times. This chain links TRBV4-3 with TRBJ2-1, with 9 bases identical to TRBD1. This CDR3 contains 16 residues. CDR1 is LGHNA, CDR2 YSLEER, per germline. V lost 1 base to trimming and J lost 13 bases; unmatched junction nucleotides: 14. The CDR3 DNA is TGCGCCAGCAGCCAAGTCCCGACAGGGGGTTTCCCACCTCAGTTCTTC. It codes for CASSQVPTGGFPPQFF.

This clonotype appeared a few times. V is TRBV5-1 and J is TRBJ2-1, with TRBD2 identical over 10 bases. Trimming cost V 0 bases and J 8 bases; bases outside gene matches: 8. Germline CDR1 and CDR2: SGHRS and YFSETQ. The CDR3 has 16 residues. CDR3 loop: CASSLAGTSVPDEQFF. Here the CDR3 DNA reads TGCGCCAGCAGCTTGGCCGGGACTAGCGTTCCCGATGAGCAGTTCTTC.

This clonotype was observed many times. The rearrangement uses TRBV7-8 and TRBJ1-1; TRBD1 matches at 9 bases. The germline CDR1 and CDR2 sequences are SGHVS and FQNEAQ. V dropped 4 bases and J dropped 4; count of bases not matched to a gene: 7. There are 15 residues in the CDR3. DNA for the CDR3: TGTGCCAGCAGCTACCAGGGACAGGGTGGCACTGAAGCTTTCTTT. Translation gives CASSYQGQGGTEAFF.

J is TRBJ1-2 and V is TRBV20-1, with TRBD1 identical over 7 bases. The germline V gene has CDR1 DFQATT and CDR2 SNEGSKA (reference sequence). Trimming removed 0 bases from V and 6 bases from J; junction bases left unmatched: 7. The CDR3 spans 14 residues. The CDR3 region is CSARDGRGPDGYTF. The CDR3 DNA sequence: TGCAGTGCTAGAGATGGTAGGGGGCCGGATGGCTACACCTTC.

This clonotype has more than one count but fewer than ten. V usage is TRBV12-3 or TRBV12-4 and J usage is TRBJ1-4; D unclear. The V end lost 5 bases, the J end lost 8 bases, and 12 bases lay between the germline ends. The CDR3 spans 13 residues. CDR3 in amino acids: CASSVWVREKLFF. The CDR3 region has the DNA TGTGCCAGCAGTGTCTGGGTTCGAGAAAAACTGTTTTTT.